This TCR beta chain stems from a study of T cell responses to AZD1222 COVID-19 vaccine. About the research overall: The analysis combined second doses at about 4 or about 12 weeks. General study results and limits: It should be noted that donors were predominantly white British and more often female, and clonal diversity was possibly underestimated.

Concerning this clone itself: Its antigen remains unknown.

Data came from immunoSEQ multiplex PCR; TCRdb stores just in-frame clones and leaves some out. The sample carries under 150,000 clones, about 93% recorded once. Germline trimming cut 10 bases from V and 6 bases from J; bases unmatched to any gene: 8. This CDR3 region has 12 residues. CDR1 is WNHNN and CDR2 is SYGVQD in the germline V gene (reference sequence). Material: peripheral blood, obtained on day 0 of AZD1222 vaccination. The chain is built from TRBV10-1 and TRBJ2-7; 8 bases agree with TRBD1. The sequence was collected from an adult in good health. The CDR3 DNA reads as TGCGCCACAGGGACAGGCCGACGCGAGCAGTACTTC. As protein: CATGTGRREQYF.